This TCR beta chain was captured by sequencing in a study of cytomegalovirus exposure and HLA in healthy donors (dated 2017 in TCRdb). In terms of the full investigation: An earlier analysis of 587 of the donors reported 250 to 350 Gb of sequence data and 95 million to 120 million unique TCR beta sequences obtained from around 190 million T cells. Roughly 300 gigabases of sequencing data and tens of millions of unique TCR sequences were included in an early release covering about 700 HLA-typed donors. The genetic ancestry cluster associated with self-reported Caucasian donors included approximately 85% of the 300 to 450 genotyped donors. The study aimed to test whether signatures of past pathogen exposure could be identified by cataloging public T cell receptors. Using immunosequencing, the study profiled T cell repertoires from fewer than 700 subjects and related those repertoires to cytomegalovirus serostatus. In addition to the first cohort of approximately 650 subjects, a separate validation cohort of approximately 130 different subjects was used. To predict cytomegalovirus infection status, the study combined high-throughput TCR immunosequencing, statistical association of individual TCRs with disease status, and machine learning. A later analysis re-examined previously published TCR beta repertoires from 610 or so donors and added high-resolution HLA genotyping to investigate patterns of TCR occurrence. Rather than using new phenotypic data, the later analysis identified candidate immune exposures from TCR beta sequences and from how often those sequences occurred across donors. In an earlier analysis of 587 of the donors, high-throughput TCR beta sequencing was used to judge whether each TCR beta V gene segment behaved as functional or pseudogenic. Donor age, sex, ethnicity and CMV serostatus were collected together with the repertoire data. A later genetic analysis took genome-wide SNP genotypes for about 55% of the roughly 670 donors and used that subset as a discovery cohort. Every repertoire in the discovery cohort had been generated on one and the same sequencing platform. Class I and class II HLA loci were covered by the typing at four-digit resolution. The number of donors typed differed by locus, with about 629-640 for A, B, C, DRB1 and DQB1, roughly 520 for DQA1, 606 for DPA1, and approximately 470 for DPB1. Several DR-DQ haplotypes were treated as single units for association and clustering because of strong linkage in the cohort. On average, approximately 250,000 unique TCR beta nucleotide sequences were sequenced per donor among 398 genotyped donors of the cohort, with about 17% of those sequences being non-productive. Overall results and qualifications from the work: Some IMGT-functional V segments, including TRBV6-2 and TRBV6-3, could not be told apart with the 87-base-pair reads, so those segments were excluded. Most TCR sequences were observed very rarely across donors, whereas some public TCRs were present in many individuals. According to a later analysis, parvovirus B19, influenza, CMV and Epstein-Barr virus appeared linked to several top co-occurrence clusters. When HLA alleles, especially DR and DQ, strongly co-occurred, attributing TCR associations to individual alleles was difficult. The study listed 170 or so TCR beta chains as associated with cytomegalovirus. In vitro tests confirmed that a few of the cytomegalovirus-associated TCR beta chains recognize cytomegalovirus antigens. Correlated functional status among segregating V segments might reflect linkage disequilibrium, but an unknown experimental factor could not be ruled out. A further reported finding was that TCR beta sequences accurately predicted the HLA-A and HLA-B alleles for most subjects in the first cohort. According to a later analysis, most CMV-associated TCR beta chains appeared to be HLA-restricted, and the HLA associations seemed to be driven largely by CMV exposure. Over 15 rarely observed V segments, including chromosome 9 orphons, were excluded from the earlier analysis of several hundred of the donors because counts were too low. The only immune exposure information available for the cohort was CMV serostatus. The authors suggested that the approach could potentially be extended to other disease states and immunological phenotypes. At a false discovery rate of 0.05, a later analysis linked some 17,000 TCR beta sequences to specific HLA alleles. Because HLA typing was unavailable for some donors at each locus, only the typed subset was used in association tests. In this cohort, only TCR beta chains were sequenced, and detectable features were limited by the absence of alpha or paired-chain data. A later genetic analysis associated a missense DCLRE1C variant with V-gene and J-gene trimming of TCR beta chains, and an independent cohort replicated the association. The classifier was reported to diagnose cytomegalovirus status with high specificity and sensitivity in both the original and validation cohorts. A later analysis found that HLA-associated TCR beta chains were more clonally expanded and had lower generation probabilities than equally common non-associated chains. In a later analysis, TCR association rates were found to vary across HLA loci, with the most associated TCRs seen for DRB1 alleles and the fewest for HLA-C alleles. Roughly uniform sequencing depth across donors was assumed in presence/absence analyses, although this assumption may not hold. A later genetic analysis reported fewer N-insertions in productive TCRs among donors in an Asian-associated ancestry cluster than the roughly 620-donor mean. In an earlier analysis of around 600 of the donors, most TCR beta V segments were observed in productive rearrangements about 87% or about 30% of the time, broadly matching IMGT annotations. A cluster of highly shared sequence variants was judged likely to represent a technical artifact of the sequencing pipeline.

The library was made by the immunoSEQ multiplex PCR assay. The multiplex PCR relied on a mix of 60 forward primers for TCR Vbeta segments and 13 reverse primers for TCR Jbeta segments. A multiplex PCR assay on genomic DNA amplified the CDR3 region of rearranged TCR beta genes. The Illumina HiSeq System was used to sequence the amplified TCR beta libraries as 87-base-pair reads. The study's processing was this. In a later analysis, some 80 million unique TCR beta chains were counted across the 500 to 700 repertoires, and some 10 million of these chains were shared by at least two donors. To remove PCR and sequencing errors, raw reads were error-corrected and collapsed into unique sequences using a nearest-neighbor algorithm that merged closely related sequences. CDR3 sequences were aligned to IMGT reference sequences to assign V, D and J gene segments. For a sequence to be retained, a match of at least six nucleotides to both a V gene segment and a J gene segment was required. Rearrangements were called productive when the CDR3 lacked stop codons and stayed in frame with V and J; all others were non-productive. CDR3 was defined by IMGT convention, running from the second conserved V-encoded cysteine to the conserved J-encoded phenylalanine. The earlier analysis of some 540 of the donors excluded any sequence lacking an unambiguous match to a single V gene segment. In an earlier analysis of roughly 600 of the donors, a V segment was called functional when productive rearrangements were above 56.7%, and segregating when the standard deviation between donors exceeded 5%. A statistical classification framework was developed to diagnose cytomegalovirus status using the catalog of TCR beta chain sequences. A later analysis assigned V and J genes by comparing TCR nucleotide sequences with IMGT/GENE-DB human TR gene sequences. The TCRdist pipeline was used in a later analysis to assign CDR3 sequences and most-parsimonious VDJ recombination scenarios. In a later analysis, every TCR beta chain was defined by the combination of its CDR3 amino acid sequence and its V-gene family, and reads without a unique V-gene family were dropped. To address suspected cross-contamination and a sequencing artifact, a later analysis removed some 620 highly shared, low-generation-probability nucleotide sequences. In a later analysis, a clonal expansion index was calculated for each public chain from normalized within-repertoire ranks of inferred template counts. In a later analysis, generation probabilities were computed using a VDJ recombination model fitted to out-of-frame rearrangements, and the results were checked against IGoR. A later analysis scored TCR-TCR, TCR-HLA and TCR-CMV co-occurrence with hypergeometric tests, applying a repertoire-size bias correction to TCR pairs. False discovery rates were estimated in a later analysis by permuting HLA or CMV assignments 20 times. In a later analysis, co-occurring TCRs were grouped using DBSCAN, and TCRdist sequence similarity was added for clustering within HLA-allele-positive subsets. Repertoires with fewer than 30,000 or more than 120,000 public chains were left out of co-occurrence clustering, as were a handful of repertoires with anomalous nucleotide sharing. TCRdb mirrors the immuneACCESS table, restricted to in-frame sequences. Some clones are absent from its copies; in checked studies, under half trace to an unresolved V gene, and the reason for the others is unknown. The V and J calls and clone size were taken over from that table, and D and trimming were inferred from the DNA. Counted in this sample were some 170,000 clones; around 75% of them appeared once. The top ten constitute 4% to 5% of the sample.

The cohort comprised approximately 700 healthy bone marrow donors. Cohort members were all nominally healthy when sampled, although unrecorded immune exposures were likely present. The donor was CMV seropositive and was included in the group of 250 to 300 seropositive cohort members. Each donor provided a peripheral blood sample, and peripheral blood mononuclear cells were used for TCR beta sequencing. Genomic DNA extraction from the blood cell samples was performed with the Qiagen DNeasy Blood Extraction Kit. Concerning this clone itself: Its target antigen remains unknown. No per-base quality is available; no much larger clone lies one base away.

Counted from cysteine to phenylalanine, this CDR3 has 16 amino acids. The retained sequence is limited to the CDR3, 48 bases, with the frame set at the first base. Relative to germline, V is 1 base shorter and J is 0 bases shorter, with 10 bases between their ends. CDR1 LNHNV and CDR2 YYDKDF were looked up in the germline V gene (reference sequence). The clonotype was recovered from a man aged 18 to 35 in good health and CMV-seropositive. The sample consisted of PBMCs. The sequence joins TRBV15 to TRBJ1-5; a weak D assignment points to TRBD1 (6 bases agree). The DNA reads TGTGCCACCAGCAGAGGGACAGAGTATAGCAATCAGCCCCAGCATTTT. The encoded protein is CATSRGTEYSNQPQHF. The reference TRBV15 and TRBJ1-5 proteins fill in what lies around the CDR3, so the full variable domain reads DAMVIQNPRYQVTQFGKPVTLSCSQTLNHNVMYWYQQKSSQAPKLLFHYYDKDFNNEADTPDNFQSRRPNTSFCFLDIRSPGLGDTAMYLCATSRGTEYSNQPQHFGDGTRLSIL.